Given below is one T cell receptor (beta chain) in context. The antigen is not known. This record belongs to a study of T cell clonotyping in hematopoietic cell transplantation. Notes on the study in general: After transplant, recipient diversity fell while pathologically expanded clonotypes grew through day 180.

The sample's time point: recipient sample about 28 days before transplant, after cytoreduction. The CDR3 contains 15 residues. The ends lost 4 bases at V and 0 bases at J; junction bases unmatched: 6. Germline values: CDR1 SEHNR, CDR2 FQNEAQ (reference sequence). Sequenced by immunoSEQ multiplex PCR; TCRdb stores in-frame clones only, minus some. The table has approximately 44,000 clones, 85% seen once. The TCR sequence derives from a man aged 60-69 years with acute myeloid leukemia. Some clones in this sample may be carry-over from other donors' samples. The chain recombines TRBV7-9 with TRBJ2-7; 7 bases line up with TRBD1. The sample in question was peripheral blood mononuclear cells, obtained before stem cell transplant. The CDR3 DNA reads TGTGCCAGCAGCTCAGGGGGATCGTTCTCCTACGAGCAGTACTTC. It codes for CASSSGGSFSYEQYF.